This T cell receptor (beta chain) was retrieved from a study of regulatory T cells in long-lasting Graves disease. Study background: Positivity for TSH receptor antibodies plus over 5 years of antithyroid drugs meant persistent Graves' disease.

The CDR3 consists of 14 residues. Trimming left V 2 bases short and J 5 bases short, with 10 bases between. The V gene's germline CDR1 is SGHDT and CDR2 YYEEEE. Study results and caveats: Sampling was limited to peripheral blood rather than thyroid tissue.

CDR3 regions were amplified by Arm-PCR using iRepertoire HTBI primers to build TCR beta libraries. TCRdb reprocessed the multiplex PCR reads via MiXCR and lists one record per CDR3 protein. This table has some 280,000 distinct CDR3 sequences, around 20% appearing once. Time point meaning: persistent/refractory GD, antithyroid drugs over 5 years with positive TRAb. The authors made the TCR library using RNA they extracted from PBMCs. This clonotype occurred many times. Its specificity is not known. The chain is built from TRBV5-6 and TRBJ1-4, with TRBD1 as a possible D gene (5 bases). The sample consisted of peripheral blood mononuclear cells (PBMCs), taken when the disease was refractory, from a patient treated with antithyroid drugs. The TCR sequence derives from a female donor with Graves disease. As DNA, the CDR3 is TGTGCCAGCAGCTTTGGGGGAAGCAATGAAAAACTGTTTTTT. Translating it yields CASSFGGSNEKLFF. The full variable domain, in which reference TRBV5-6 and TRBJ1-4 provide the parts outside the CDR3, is DAGVTQSPTHLIKTRGQQVTLRCSPKSGHDTVSWYQQALGQGPQFIFQYYEEEERQRGNFPDRFSGHQFPNYSSELNVNALLLGDSALYLCASSFGGSNEKLFFGSGTQLSVL.